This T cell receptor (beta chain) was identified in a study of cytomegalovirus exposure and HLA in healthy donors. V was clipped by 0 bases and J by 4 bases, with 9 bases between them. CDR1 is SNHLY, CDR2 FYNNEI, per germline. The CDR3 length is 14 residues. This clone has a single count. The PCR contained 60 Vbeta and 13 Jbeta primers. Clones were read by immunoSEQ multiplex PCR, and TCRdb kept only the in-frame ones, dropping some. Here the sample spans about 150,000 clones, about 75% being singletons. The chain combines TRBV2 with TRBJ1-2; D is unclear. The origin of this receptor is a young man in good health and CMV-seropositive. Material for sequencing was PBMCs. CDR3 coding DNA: TGTGCCAGCAGTGAAGCGCTGGGAGGCTATGGCTACACCTTC. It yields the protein CASSEALGGYGYTF. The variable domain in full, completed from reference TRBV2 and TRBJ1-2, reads EPEVTQTPSHQVTQMGQEVILRCVPISNHLYFYWYRQILGQKVEFLVSFYNNEISEKSEIFDDQFSVERPDGSNFTLKIRSTKLEDSAMYFCASSEALGGYGYTFGSGTRLTVV.